One sample yielded the 18 T cell receptor beta chains listed below, sequenced in a study of early T cells in non-severe SARS-CoV-2 infection. TCRdb re-analysed the 5' RACE reads in MiXCR, keeping a single row per CDR3 protein. Of roughly 120,000 distinct CDR3 sequences in the sample, 14% to 15% are singletons; the top ten hold 21%. Sequencing input: whole blood. These receptors came from an adult who was a healthcare worker with PCR-confirmed SARS-CoV-2 infection or an uninfected control (not recorded which).

This clonotype was seen only a few times. The chain recombines TRBV2 with TRBJ2-1; 9 positions agree with TRBD1. This CDR3 comprises 17 residues. Looked up from germline, CDR1 is SNHLY and CDR2 is FYNNEI. V lost 8 bases and J lost 5; bases outside the gene matches: 16. The CDR3 DNA reads TGTGCCAGCGGAAACTCGCCGGGACAGGGATGGAACAATGAGCAGTTCTTC. This sequence encodes CASGNSPGQGWNNEQFF.

This clonotype was observed a handful of times. The CDR3 region is CASSSSILAGSYNEQFF. The CDR3 nucleotides are TGTGCCAGCAGCTCGTCGATTCTAGCGGGATCCTACAATGAGCAGTTCTTC. The genes are TRBV5-4 and TRBJ2-1; 9 bases are a match to TRBD2. This CDR3 has 17 amino acids. Germline V gene sequence: CDR1 SGHNT, CDR2 YYREEE (reference sequence). V lost 3 bases and J lost 1; bases outside the gene matches: 8.

This clonotype was found many times. The rearrangement links TRBV6-2 or TRBV6-3 to TRBJ1-5, with D possibly being TRBD1 (5 bases). Germline V gene sequence: CDR1 MNHEY, CDR2 SVGEGT. Trimming removed 5 bases at V and 2 bases at J, with 10 bases between. The CDR3 runs 14 residues. The chain's CDR3 is CASSGGGGNQPQHF. The CDR3 bases are TGTGCCAGCAGTGGGGGGGGTGGCAATCAGCCCCAGCATTTT.

The V and J genes are TRBV6-2 or TRBV6-3 and TRBJ2-5; the match to TRBD2 covers 10 bases. J lost 0 bases, V lost 4 bases, and 8 bases had no gene match. The CDR3 has 17 amino acids. CDR1 MNHEY and CDR2 SVGEGT come from the germline V gene. The CDR3: CASSSGLAVQYQETQYF. CDR3 DNA sequence: TGTGCCAGCAGTTCCGGACTAGCGGTCCAGTACCAAGAGACCCAGTACTTC.

The gene calls are TRBV2 and TRBJ1-5, with a weak D call TRBD1 (5 bases). The germline V and J ends were trimmed by 3 bases and 5 bases, with 8 bases remaining between them. Germline CDR1 is SNHLY and CDR2 is FYNNEI. This CDR3 is built from 13 residues. The CDR3 DNA reads TGTGCCAGCAGTGACAGGGAGTATCAGCCCCAGCATTTT. Its translation: CASSDREYQPQHF. The variable domain in full, with the rest retrieved from reference TRBV2 and TRBJ1-5, is EPEVTQTPSHQVTQMGQEVILRCVPISNHLYFYWYRQILGQKVEFLVSFYNNEISEKSEIFDDQFSVERPDGSNFTLKIRSTKLEDSAMYFCASSDREYQPQHFGDGTRLSIL.

This chain uses TRBV24-1 with TRBJ2-3; no definite D call. CDR3 length equals 14 residues. Germline loops: CDR1 KGHDR, CDR2 SFDVKD. The V end lost 4 bases, the J end lost 0 bases, and 7 bases lay between the germline ends. The CDR3 here is CATSDPRSTDTQYF. The CDR3 region has the DNA TGTGCCACCAGTGACCCGAGAAGCACAGATACGCAGTATTTT.

Worth noting for this clonotype: Given a much more abundant clone one base away, this may be a read error. The V call is TRBV13, the J call TRBJ1-1; D is unclear. The CDR3 has 11 amino acids. V was trimmed by 6 bases and J by 4 bases, leaving 6 bases between them. In germline, CDR1 is PRHDT, CDR2 FYEKMQ (reference sequence). The CDR3 sequence: CASRKTTEAFF. In DNA form, the CDR3 reads TGTGCCAGCAGAAAAACCACTGAAGCTTTCTTT.

This chain uses TRBV12-5 with TRBJ1-1, with D uncertain. Germline loops: CDR1 LGHNT, CDR2 FRNRAP. Trimming took 7 bases from V and 8 from J, leaving 11 bases between them. The CDR3 runs 11 residues. CDR3 residues: CASAIGPEAFF. The CDR3 region has the DNA TGTGCTAGTGCCATAGGCCCAGAAGCTTTCTTT.

This clonotype was seen many times. CDR3 in amino acids: CASSIQRDYSNQPQHF. The CDR3 coding sequence is TGTGCCAGTAGTATTCAAAGAGACTATAGCAATCAGCCCCAGCATTTT. The rearrangement joins TRBV19 to TRBJ1-5; D not resolved. The CDR3 loop spans 16 amino acids. Germline assignment: CDR1 LNHDA and CDR2 SQIVND (reference sequence). Trimming cost V 3 bases and J 0 bases, with 12 bases left between them. Complete variable domain (other parts from reference TRBV19 and TRBJ1-5): DGGITQSPKYLFRKEGQNVTLSCEQNLNHDAMYWYRQDPGQGLRLIYYSQIVNDFQKGDIAEGYSVSREKKESFPLTVTSAQKNPTAFYLCASSIQRDYSNQPQHFGDGTRLSIL.

In this sample, this clonotype turned up a few times. The chain joins TRBV15 to TRBJ1-2, with D uncertain. CDR1 is LNHNV and CDR2 is YYDKDF in the germline V gene (reference sequence). The CDR3 contains 13 residues. V lost 0 bases and J 8 bases, leaving 10 bases between the germline ends. CDR3 amino acids: CATSREDKGGYTF. For the CDR3, the DNA is TGTGCCACCAGCAGAGAAGACAAAGGAGGCTACACCTTC.

This chain connects TRBV6-6 to TRBJ1-3; D is unclear. With 7 bases removed from V and 2 bases from J, the gap between germline ends came to 9 bases. Germline lookup yields CDR1 MNHNY and CDR2 SVGAGI (reference sequence). This CDR3 is built from 13 residues. The CDR3 nucleotides read TGTGCCAGCACCTCAGACCCTGGAAACACCATATATTTT. It encodes CASTSDPGNTIYF.

J is TRBJ2-2 and V is TRBV3-1, with TRBD1 identical over 7 bases. The CDR3 spans 16 residues. J was trimmed by 4 bases and V by 2 bases; bases with no gene match: 7. Germline CDR1 is LGHDT and CDR2 is YNNKEL (reference sequence). The CDR3 here is CASSQLPGQTTGELFF. The CDR3 DNA sequence: TGTGCCAGCAGCCAACTTCCGGGACAGACCACCGGGGAGCTGTTTTTT.

The V call is TRBV13, the J call TRBJ1-5; the D is unclear. Trimming shortened V by 5 bases and J by 4 bases, and 9 bases separated the two germline ends. CDR1 and CDR2 (germline): PRHDT, FYEKMQ (reference sequence). The CDR3 totals 13 residues. CDR3 in DNA: TGTGCCAGCAGCCACTCCGGAAATCAGCCCCAGCATTTT. It yields the protein CASSHSGNQPQHF.

There are many counts of this clonotype. At one boundary the junction diverges from the germline segment, which might be a read error. The rearrangement joins TRBV7-9 to TRBJ2-1; D is undetermined. CDR1 is SEHNR and CDR2 is FQNEAQ in the germline V gene (reference sequence). CDR3 length: 14 residues. CDR3 sequence reads: CASSLGSSYNEQFF. The CDR3 DNA follows: TGCGCCAGCAGTCTCGGAAGCTCCTACAATGAGCAGTTCTTC.

V is TRBV12-3 or TRBV12-4 and J is TRBJ2-1, with TRBD1 as a possible D gene (5 bases). The germline V and J ends were trimmed by 6 bases and 0 bases, with 12 bases remaining between them. This CDR3 is built from 15 residues. This chain's CDR3 is CASSLWGSSYNEQFF. In nucleotides, the CDR3 is TGTGCCAGCAGCCTGTGGGGCAGCTCCTACAATGAGCAGTTCTTC.

This clonotype was observed once. V is TRBV2 and J is TRBJ1-2; perhaps TRBD1 as D (5 bases). V was cut by 0 bases and J by 8 bases, with 13 bases left in between. CDR1 SNHLY and CDR2 FYNNEI come from the germline V gene. The CDR3 contains 14 residues. DNA of the CDR3: TGTGCCAGCAGTGAAGCGCAAGGGACCCAAGGCTACACCTTC. Translated, it gives CASSEAQGTQGYTF.

This clonotype was seen ten or more times. This chain connects TRBV29-1 to TRBJ1-6; D gene uncertain. Germline-derived CDR1 and CDR2 are SQVTM and ANQGSEA. V lost 7 bases, J lost 7 bases, and 14 bases lay in between. The CDR3 sequence is 13 residues long. CDR3 sequence (DNA): TGCAGCGCTGCCGACACTTACAATTCACCCCTCCACTTT. Its protein is CSAADTYNSPLHF. Filled out from reference TRBV29-1 and TRBJ1-6, the complete variable domain reads SAVISQKPSRDICQRGTSLTIQCQVDSQVTMMFWYRQQPGQSLTLIATANQGSEATYESGFVIDKFPISRPNLTFSTLTVSNMSPEDSSIYLCSAADTYNSPLHFGNGTRLTVT.

This sequence joins TRBV3-1 and TRBJ2-6; D remains unclear. The length of the CDR3 is 16 residues. Germline V gene sequence: CDR1 LGHDT, CDR2 YNNKEL (reference sequence). V dropped 4 bases and J dropped 4 bases, with 14 bases sitting between them. The CDR3 DNA follows: TGTGCCAGCAGCCCTGCAATCGGGTCCGGGGCCAACGTCCTGACTTTC. Protein sequence: CASSPAIGSGANVLTF.